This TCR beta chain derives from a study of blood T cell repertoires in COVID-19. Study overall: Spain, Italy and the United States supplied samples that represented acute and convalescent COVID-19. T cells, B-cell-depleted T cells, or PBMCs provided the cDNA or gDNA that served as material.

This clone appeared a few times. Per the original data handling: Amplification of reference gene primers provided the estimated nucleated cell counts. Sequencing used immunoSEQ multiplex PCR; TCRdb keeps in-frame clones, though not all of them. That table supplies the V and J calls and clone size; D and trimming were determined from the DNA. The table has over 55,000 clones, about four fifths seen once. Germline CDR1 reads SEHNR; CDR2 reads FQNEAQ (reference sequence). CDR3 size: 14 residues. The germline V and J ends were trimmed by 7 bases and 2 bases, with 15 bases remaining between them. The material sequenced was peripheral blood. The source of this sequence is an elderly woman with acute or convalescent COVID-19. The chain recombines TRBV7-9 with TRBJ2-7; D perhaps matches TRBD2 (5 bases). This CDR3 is CASTSTGGAYEQYF. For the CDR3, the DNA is TGTGCCAGCACTTCTACTGGAGGAGCCTACGAGCAGTACTTC.